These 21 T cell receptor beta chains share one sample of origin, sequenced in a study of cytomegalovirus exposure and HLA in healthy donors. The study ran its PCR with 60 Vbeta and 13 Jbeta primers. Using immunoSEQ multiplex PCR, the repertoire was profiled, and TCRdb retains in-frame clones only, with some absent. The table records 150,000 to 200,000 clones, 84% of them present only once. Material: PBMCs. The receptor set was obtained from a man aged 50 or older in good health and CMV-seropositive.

CDR3 nucleotide sequence: TGTGCCAGCAGCGCCCCAGGGCCCGAGCAGTTCTTC. The encoded protein is CASSAPGPEQFF. V usage is TRBV9 and J usage is TRBJ2-1, with D maybe TRBD1 (5 bases). CDR1 SGDLS and CDR2 YYNGEE come from the germline V gene. V shed 3 bases and J shed 10 bases, with 11 bases lying between them. The CDR3 has 12 amino acids.

CDR3: CASSASPGIADTQYF. DNA for the CDR3: TGTGCCAGCAGTGCGAGTCCAGGGATCGCAGATACGCAGTATTTT. The gene calls are TRBV6-4 and TRBJ2-3, with D possibly TRBD1 on 5 matching bases. V was trimmed by 4 bases and J by 4 bases, leaving 15 bases between them. The CDR3 totals 15 residues. Germline CDR1 reads MRHNA; CDR2 reads SNTAGT.

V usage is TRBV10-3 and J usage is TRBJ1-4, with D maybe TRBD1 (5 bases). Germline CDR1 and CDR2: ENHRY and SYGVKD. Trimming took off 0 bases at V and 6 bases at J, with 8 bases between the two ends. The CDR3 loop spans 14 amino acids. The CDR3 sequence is CAISESGGYEKLFF. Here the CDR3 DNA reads TGTGCCATCAGTGAGTCGGGGGGGTATGAAAAACTGTTTTTT.

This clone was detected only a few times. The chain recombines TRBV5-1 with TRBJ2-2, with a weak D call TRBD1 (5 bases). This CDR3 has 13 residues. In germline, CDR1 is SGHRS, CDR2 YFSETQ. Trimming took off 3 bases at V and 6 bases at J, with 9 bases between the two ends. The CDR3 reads CASSSGRPGELFF. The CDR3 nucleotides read TGCGCCAGCAGCTCAGGGCGCCCCGGGGAGCTGTTTTTT.

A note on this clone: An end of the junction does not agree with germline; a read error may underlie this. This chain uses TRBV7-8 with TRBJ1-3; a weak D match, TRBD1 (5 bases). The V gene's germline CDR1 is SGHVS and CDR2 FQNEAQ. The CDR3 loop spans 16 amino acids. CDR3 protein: CAGSRDGLLRGGTIYF. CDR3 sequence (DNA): TGTGCCGGCAGCCGGGACGGATTACTGAGGGGAGGCACCATATATTTT.

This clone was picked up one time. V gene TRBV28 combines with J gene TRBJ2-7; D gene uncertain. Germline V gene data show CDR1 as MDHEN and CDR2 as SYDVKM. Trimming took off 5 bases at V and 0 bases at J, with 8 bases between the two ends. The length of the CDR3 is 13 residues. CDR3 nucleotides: TGTGCCAGCAGTAATCTCCCCTCCTACGAGCAGTACTTC. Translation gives CASSNLPSYEQYF.

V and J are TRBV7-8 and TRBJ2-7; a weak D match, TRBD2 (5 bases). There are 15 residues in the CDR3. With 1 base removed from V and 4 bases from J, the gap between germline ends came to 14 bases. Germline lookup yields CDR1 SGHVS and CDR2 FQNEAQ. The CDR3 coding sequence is TGTGCCAGCAGCTTAGGGCCCCGGGGATCGTACGAGCAGTACTTC. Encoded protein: CASSLGPRGSYEQYF.

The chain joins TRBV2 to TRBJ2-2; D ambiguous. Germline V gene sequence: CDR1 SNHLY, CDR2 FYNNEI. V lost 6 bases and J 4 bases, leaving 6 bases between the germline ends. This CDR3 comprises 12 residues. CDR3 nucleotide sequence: TGTGCCAGCAGCACCGGCACCGGGGAGCTGTTTTTT. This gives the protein CASSTGTGELFF.

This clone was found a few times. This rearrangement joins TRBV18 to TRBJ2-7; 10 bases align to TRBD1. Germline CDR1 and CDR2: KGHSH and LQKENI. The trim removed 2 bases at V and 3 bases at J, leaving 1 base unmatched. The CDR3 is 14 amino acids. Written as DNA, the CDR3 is TGTGCCAGCTCACCAGGACAGGGGGACTACGAGCAGTACTTC. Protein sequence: CASSPGQGDYEQYF.

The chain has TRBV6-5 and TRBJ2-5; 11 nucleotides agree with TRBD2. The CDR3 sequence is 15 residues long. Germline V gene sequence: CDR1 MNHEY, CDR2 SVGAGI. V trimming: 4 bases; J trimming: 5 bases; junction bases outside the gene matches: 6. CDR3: CASSSLAGGGETQYF. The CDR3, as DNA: TGTGCCAGCAGTTCCCTAGCGGGGGGAGGGGAGACCCAGTACTTC.

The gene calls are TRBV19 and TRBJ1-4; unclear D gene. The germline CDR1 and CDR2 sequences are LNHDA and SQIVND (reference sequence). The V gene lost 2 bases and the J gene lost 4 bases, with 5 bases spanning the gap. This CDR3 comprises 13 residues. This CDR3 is CASSIQVNEKLFF. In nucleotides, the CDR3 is TGTGCCAGTAGTATACAGGTTAATGAAAAACTGTTTTTT.

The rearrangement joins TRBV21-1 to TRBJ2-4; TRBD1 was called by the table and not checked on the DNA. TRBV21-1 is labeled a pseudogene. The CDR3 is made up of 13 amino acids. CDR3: CASSSDSKNIQYF. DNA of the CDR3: TGTGCCAGCAGCAGCGACAGTAAAAACATTCAGTACTTC.

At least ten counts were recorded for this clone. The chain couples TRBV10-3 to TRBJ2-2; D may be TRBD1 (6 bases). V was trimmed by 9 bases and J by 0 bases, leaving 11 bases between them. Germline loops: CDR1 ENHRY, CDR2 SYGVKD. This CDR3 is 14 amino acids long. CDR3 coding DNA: TGTGCCATTGGGACATCCCCGAACACCGGGGAGCTGTTTTTT. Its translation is CAIGTSPNTGELFF.

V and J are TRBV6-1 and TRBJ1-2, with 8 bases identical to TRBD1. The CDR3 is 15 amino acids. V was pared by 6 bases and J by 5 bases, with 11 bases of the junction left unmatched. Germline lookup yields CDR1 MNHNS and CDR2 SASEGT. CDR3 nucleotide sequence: TGTGCCAGCAGCGACCGCGGACAGGGAGGGTATGGCTACACCTTC. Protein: CASSDRGQGGYGYTF.

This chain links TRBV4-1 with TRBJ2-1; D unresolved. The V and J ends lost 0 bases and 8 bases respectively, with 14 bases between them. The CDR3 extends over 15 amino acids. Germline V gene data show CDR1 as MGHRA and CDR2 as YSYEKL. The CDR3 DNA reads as TGCGCCAGCAGCCAAGACCCGTCCCTATCCGATGAGCAGTTCTTC. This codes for CASSQDPSLSDEQFF.

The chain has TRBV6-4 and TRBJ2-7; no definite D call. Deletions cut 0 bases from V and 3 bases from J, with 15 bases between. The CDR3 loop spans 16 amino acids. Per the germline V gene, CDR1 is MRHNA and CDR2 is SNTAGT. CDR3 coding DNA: TGTGCCAGCAGTGACTCGAAATCTCCCCGGTACTACGAGCAGTACGTC. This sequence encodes CASSDSKSPRYYEQYV.

CDR3 residues: CASSYLRSTGNTIYF. The CDR3 nucleotides read TGTGCCAGCAGTTACCTACGGAGTACGGGAAACACCATATATTTT. The rearrangement links TRBV6-5 to TRBJ1-3, with D uncertain. This CDR3 contains 15 residues. Per germline, CDR1 MNHEY and CDR2 SVGAGI. Trimming pared 2 bases from V and 4 bases from J, leaving 12 bases between.

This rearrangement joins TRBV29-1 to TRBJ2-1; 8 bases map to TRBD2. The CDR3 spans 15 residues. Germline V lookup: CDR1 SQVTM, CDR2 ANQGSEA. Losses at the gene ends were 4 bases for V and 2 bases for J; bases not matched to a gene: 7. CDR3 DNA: TGCAGCGTTGTGGTAAGCGGGAGACCCTACAATGAGCAGTTCTTC. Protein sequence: CSVVVSGRPYNEQFF.

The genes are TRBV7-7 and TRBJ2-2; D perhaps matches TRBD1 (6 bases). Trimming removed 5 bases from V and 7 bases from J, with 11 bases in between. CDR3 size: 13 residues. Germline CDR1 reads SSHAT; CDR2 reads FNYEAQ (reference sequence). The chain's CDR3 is CASSSGQFGELFF. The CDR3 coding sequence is TGTGCCAGCAGCAGCGGACAGTTCGGGGAGCTGTTTTTT.

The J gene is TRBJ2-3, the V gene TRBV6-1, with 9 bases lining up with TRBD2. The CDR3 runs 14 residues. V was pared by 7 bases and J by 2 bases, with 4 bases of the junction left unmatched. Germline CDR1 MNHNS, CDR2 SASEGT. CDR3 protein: CASMGGGATDTQYF. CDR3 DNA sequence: TGTGCCAGCATGGGCGGGGGGGCCACAGATACGCAGTATTTT.

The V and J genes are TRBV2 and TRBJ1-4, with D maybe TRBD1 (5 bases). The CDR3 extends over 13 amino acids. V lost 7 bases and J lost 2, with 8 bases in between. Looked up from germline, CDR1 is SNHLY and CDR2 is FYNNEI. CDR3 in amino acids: CASKDMTNEKLFF. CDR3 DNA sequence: TGTGCCAGCAAGGACATGACTAATGAAAAACTGTTTTTT.